These 10 T cell receptor beta chains share one sample of origin, sequenced in a study of shared clonotypes between healthy human individuals. Method: immunoSEQ multiplex PCR; TCRdb's copy keeps in-frame clones and lacks some. Counted here are about 1.9 million clones, over 85% occurring once; the ten biggest clones make up under 2%. Naive CD8 cells lacked CD45RO, underwent positive selection for CCR7 and left out terminally differentiated effector memory CD45RA+ cells. The sample consisted of naive CD8+ T cells from PBMCs. These receptors all stem from a man younger than 35 in good health. Some clones in this sample may be carry-over from other donors' samples.

J is TRBJ1-1 and V is TRBV28; no clear D gene. V lost 6 bases, J lost 0 bases, and 20 bases lay in between. Germline loops: CDR1 MDHEN, CDR2 SYDVKM. The length of the CDR3 is 17 residues. The CDR3 protein is CASRLRRPHPMNTEAFF. The CDR3 DNA follows: TGTGCCAGCAGACTCAGACGGCCCCATCCCATGAACACTGAAGCTTTCTTT.

The chain is built from TRBV4-1 and TRBJ2-7; 7 bases are a match to TRBD1. After removal of 1 base from V and 2 bases from J, the junction contained 8 bases not matched to a gene. The length of the CDR3 is 16 residues. Per germline, CDR1 MGHRA and CDR2 YSYEKL. The CDR3 sequence: CASSQARDRRPYEQYF. The CDR3 DNA is TGCGCCAGCAGCCAAGCCCGGGACAGAAGACCCTACGAGCAGTACTTC.

CDR3 sequence reads: CAISSGTSSHEQYF. The CDR3 coding sequence is TGTGCCATCAGTTCCGGGACTTCATCCCACGAGCAGTACTTC. The V call is TRBV10-3, the J call TRBJ2-7, with a weak D call TRBD2 (6 bases). Germline V CDR1 and CDR2: ENHRY, SYGVKD. V dropped 5 bases and J dropped 5 bases, with 16 bases sitting between them. This CDR3 has 14 residues.

This clone was detected only a few times. This chain links TRBV28 with TRBJ1-5; D remains unclear. CDR1 and CDR2 from the germline V gene are MDHEN and SYDVKM. The V end was cut by 7 bases, the J end by 8 bases, with 18 bases between. The CDR3 is 14 residues long. CDR3 protein: CASTLAGIKEPQHF. Here the CDR3 DNA reads TGTGCCAGCACCCTGGCAGGTATTAAAGAGCCCCAGCATTTT. Variable domain in full (rest from reference TRBV28 and TRBJ1-5): DVKVTQSSRYLVKRTGEKVFLECVQDMDHENMFWYRQDPGLGLRLIYFSYDVKMKEKGDIPEGYSVSREKKERFSLILESASTNQTSMYLCASTLAGIKEPQHFGDGTRLSIL.

The V gene is TRBV4-1, the J gene TRBJ2-7, with 9 bases lining up with TRBD2. The CDR3 consists of 15 residues. The junction had 4 bases not matched to a gene; V was cut back by 0 bases and J by 4 bases. Germline lookup yields CDR1 MGHRA and CDR2 YSYEKL. The CDR3 nucleotides are TGCGCCAGCAGCCAAGATCCCCTAGCGGGGTACGAGCAGTACTTC. This sequence encodes CASSQDPLAGYEQYF.

CDR3 DNA: TGTGCCAGCAGCCCCCCCGAGGATAGCGCACAAGAGACCCAGTACTTC. As protein: CASSPPEDSAQETQYF. This chain joins TRBV7-9 and TRBJ2-5; D may be TRBD2 (5 bases). V lost 5 bases, J lost 2 bases, and 18 bases lay in between. CDR1 SEHNR and CDR2 FQNEAQ come from the germline V gene (reference sequence). The CDR3 length is 16 residues. The variable domain in full, with the rest retrieved from reference TRBV7-9 and TRBJ2-5, is DTGVSQNPRHKITKRGQNVTFRCDPISEHNRLYWYRQTLGQGPEFLTYFQNEAQLEKSRLLSDRFSAERPKGSFSTLEIQRTEQGDSAMYLCASSPPEDSAQETQYFGPGTRLLVL.

This rearrangement joins TRBV11-2 to TRBJ2-5, with D possibly being TRBD1 (6 bases). The V and J ends lost 4 bases and 5 bases respectively, with 8 bases between them. The CDR3 runs to 12 residues. Germline lookup yields CDR1 SGHAT and CDR2 FQNNGV. The CDR3 protein is CASSYQGETQYF. The CDR3 DNA is TGTGCCAGCAGCTACCAGGGGGAGACCCAGTACTTC.

Worth noting for this clone: Other DNA sequences from this sample encode an identical CDR3 as well. V usage is TRBV9 and J usage is TRBJ2-5; D gene ambiguous. Trimming took 0 bases from V and 5 from J, leaving 8 bases between them. The CDR3 spans 13 residues. CDR1 is SGDLS, CDR2 YYNGEE, per germline. CDR3 amino acids: CASSVGGAETQYF. In DNA form, the CDR3 reads TGTGCCAGCAGCGTAGGTGGAGCGGAGACCCAGTACTTC.

This chain uses TRBV5-1 with TRBJ2-7, with D perhaps TRBD1 (6 bases). CDR1 is SGHRS, CDR2 YFSETQ, per germline. This CDR3 spans 13 amino acids. V lost 4 bases and J lost 2, with 10 bases in between. CDR3 protein: CASSGGLTYEQYF. The DNA of the CDR3 is TGCGCCAGCAGCGGGGGCCTGACCTACGAGCAGTACTTC.

The chain links TRBV15 to TRBJ1-4; D unclear. V lost 5 bases to trimming and J lost 4 bases, with 8 bases between them. Germline values: CDR1 LNHNV, CDR2 YYDKDF (reference sequence). The CDR3 is 13 amino acids. The CDR3 sequence is CATSGSNNEKLFF. The CDR3 nucleotides read TGTGCCACCAGCGGAAGCAATAATGAAAAACTGTTTTTT.